Listed below are T cell receptor beta chains from one sample, sequenced in a study. TCRdb independently ran MiXCR on the reads; one entry per CDR3 protein. The data show approximately 4,200 distinct CDR3 sequences, 7% to 10% seen once. Material: CD4+ T cells from synovial fluid. The receptors stem from a human donor with rheumatoid arthritis. Both conserved end residues are part of each CDR3. A D gene is named only where the DNA matches it firmly. Not every row has a clone size; where given, it reads once, few, many or a size class.

j_call d_call clone_size v_call cdr3_aa
TRBJ2-7 TRBD1 many TRBV24-1 CATGDRAYEQYF
TRBJ1-1 TRBD1 many TRBV11-2 CASSLSLRGPSEAFF
TRBJ2-2 NA medium-sized TRBV18 CASSPRIDTGELFF
TRBJ2-2 TRBD1 medium-sized TRBV18 CASSLRTGSGGELFF
TRBJ2-7 TRBD1 few TRBV28 CASSLPKTGMGSYEQYF
TRBJ2-5 TRBD1 large TRBV5-8 CASSSWDRAGETQYF
TRBJ1-2 NA many TRBV20-1 CSAPDAAGGYGYTF
TRBJ1-1 NA medium-sized TRBV5-1 CASSISGTENTEAFF
TRBJ2-7 NA many TRBV21-1 CASSKVRESSYEQYF
TRBJ2-7 TRBD1 many TRBV18 CASSPPPQGVLYEQYF
TRBJ1-2 TRBD1 medium-sized TRBV5-6 CASSLVGTDYGYTF
TRBJ2-3 TRBD2 medium-sized TRBV11-2 CASSSGSGRALDTQYF
TRBJ2-5 TRBD2 many TRBV18 CASSPVGGQETQYF
TRBJ2-1 TRBD2 NA TRBV11-3 CASSDGGDSTNYNEQFF
TRBJ1-2 TRBD1 NA TRBV20-1 CSARGTGANYGYTF
TRBJ1-2 NA medium-sized TRBV7-3 CASSPDPQLRSYTF
TRBJ1-2 NA many TRBV20-1 CSARSGELAGGYTF
TRBJ2-7 NA medium-sized TRBV6-1 CASRPGTYYEQYF
TRBJ2-5 TRBD1 NA TRBV28 CATTDREEETQYF
TRBJ2-5 TRBD2 many TRBV7-2 CASSTGLAGGRETQYF
TRBJ1-3 NA NA TRBV6-1 CAGRRSVRDTIYF
TRBJ2-1 NA medium-sized TRBV6-7 CASSYFSGGPNNEQFF
TRBJ2-7 NA medium-sized TRBV7-8 CASSLRTAFLEDEQYF
TRBJ2-1 NA medium-sized TRBV20-1 CSALRTPTGEFF
TRBJ2-2 TRBD1 few TRBV12-3/TRBV12-4 CASNKPGTGFTGELFF
TRBJ2-3 TRBD2 medium-sized TRBV7-2 CASSSWTSVTDTQYF
TRBJ1-5 NA many TRBV7-9 CASSLGGGGGLGQPQHF
TRBJ1-5 NA few TRBV5-1 CASSLGLGGNQPQHF
TRBJ2-5 TRBD1 medium-sized TRBV30 CAWSRDRQETQYF
TRBJ2-7 NA medium-sized TRBV7-2 CASSLGLGRHEQYF
TRBJ2-5 TRBD2 medium-sized TRBV20-1 CSAPILPGGETQYF
TRBJ1-1 TRBD1 medium-sized TRBV7-3 CASSLQGQTEAFF
TRBJ2-3 TRBD1 medium-sized TRBV5-1 CASSLYGTGEGDTQYF
TRBJ2-2 NA many TRBV18 CASSPPVAGELFF
TRBJ2-7 NA many TRBV20-1 CSARVPGRRSLEQYF
TRBJ2-3 NA many TRBV2 CASSEEDTQYF
TRBJ2-3 NA medium-sized TRBV6-2/TRBV6-3 CASSYGRGDTDTQYF
TRBJ2-2 NA medium-sized TRBV18 CASSTAGGALSGELFF
TRBJ2-7 NA medium-sized TRBV7-8 CASSLQGSEQYF
TRBJ2-2 NA medium-sized TRBV28 CASKFVDTGELFF
TRBJ1-2 TRBD1 medium-sized TRBV20-1 CSARGTGGDYGYTF
TRBJ1-4 TRBD1 large TRBV28 CASSRTGGEKLFF
TRBJ2-7 TRBD2 medium-sized TRBV20-1 CSARDGASGDSYEQYF
TRBJ2-2 NA medium-sized TRBV27 CASRRTVTNTGELFF
TRBJ1-6 NA many TRBV4-2 CASSQDLQVASPLHF
TRBJ2-1 NA medium-sized TRBV6-2/TRBV6-3 CASSPRDQQFF
TRBJ2-1 TRBD1 many TRBV7-9 CASRTGGESGEQFF
TRBJ1-5 NA medium-sized TRBV20-1 CSAAENSNQPQHF
TRBJ2-7 NA few TRBV7-2 CASSFYLDEQYF
TRBJ2-2 NA many TRBV5-1 CASSDGSWNGELFF
TRBJ2-3 NA few TRBV7-3 CASSVTSTDTQYF
TRBJ1-5 NA few TRBV6-1 CASSEAGGAKGNQPQHF
TRBJ2-3 NA many TRBV30 CAWSPLGGADTQYF
TRBJ2-2 TRBD2 many TRBV20-1 CSATIGTSGTGELFF
TRBJ1-5 TRBD1 many TRBV20-1 CSAAPGTGGSNQPQHF
TRBJ2-1 NA medium-sized TRBV18 CASSPPWGGEQFF
TRBJ1-4 NA medium-sized TRBV7-8 CASTQRPTNEKLFF
TRBJ2-1 NA many TRBV11-2 CASSPGQSRNNEQFF
TRBJ1-5 NA medium-sized TRBV6-1 CASSDLQALGPQHF
TRBJ2-7 TRBD2 medium-sized TRBV10-3 CAISESKTSGPGEQYF